The 18 T cell receptor beta chains below were found in one sample sequenced in a study of identical twins. TCRdb called the 5' RACE reads again in MiXCR, with one record for every CDR3 protein. The table shows about 530,000 distinct CDR3 sequences, with approximately 20% occurring only once. This sample was shared with a second study, whose subject was yellow fever vaccine responses in identical twins.

The specimen sequenced was CD4+ T cells sorted from blood. These receptors were obtained from a woman in her late teens or twenties in good health.

The chain combines TRBV29-1 with TRBJ2-6, with D hard to call. V was shortened by 4 bases and J by 2 bases, with 6 bases between the two germline ends. In germline, CDR1 is SQVTM, CDR2 ANQGSEA. CDR3 size: 13 residues. The CDR3 nucleotides read TGCAGCGTTGCTCGCCCTGGGGCCAACGTCCTGACTTTC. Translating gives CSVARPGANVLTF. The full variable domain, rest sourced from reference TRBV29-1 and TRBJ2-6, is SAVISQKPSRDICQRGTSLTIQCQVDSQVTMMFWYRQQPGQSLTLIATANQGSEATYESGFVIDKFPISRPNLTFSTLTVSNMSPEDSSIYLCSVARPGANVLTFGAGSRLTVL.

This clonotype was picked up a small number of times. This chain joins TRBV24-1 and TRBJ2-2, with 8 bases fitting TRBD1. The CDR3 loop spans 16 amino acids. CDR1 KGHDR and CDR2 SFDVKD come from the germline V gene. V shed 6 bases and J 2 bases; nucleotides not matched to a gene: 7. The CDR3 DNA reads as TGTGCCACCAGTAGGGATGGACAGGGAAACACCGGGGAGCTGTTTTTT. This encodes CATSRDGQGNTGELFF.

J is TRBJ2-1 and V is TRBV24-1; D possibly uses TRBD1 or TRBD2 (5 bases each). The CDR3 extends over 16 amino acids. V gave up 3 bases and J gave up 7 bases, with 18 bases separating them. Germline V gene data show CDR1 as KGHDR and CDR2 as SFDVKD. The DNA for the CDR3 is TGTGCCACCAGTGATACTGGGACCAAGTTCGGGAATGAGCAGTTCTTC. Its protein product is CATSDTGTKFGNEQFF.

This clonotype was recorded a few times. The rearrangement links TRBV10-3 to TRBJ2-1; the match to TRBD2 covers 9 bases. Germline assignment: CDR1 ENHRY and CDR2 SYGVKD. V shed 3 bases and J 5 bases; nucleotides not matched to a gene: 11. The CDR3 spans 17 residues. The CDR3 here is CAISDPSERGVDNEQFF. Written as DNA, the CDR3 is TGTGCCATCAGTGACCCTTCGGAGCGGGGGGTCGACAATGAGCAGTTCTTC.

V gene TRBV5-1 combines with J gene TRBJ2-1; D call uncertain. CDR3 length: 15 residues. V was clipped by 0 bases and J by 6 bases, with 13 bases between them. Germline CDR1 reads SGHRS; CDR2 reads YFSETQ. CDR3 loop: CASSLEGLPVNEQFF. The CDR3 nucleotides read TGCGCCAGCAGCTTGGAGGGCCTCCCTGTCAATGAGCAGTTCTTC. The variable domain in full, completed from reference TRBV5-1 and TRBJ2-1, reads KAGVTQTPRYLIKTRGQQVTLSCSPISGHRSVSWYQQTPGQGLQFLFEYFSETQRNKGNFPGRFSGRQFSNSRSEMNVSTLELGDSALYLCASSLEGLPVNEQFFGPGTRLTVL.

The V and J genes are TRBV5-1 and TRBJ1-2, with TRBD1 matching over 8 bases. CDR1 SGHRS and CDR2 YFSETQ come from the germline V gene. V gave up 0 bases and J gave up 8 bases; unmatched junction bases: 6. The CDR3 consists of 14 residues. The CDR3 coding sequence is TGCGCCAGCAGCTTGGTCCAGGGGGCAAGAGGCTACACCTTC. It yields the protein CASSLVQGARGYTF.

This clonotype was observed a few times. CDR3 region: CASSSRDRESGNEQFF. The CDR3 coding sequence is TGTGCCAGCAGTTCCCGGGACAGGGAATCGGGGAATGAGCAGTTCTTC. The chain employs TRBV28 and TRBJ2-1; 9 positions match TRBD1. V lost 4 bases to trimming and J lost 7 bases; unmatched junction nucleotides: 11. The germline V gene has CDR1 MDHEN and CDR2 SYDVKM. The CDR3 extends over 16 amino acids.

The J gene is TRBJ2-1, the V gene TRBV10-2, with 12 nucleotides matching TRBD2. In germline, CDR1 is WSHSY, CDR2 SAAADI. This CDR3 is 16 amino acids long. J was trimmed by 6 bases and V by 3 bases; bases with no gene match: 6. The CDR3 region is CASSEAGLAGFNEQFF. For the CDR3, the DNA is TGCGCCAGCAGTGAAGCCGGACTAGCGGGGTTCAATGAGCAGTTCTTC.

This clonotype was seen repeatedly, ten times or more. This chain connects TRBV12-3 or TRBV12-4 to TRBJ2-2; 8 nucleotides match TRBD2. The V segment lost 6 bases and the J segment 0 bases; nucleotides outside the gene matches: 3. The CDR3 is 15 residues long. CDR3 region: CASRLADTNTGELFF. CDR3 in DNA: TGTGCCAGCAGACTAGCGGATACGAACACCGGGGAGCTGTTTTTT.

The sample holds a few counts of this clonotype. This chain connects TRBV29-1 to TRBJ2-1; 9 bases fit TRBD1. The CDR3 has 14 residues. J gave up 6 bases and V 4 bases, and 7 bases lay outside the gene matches. Germline-derived CDR1 and CDR2 are SQVTM and ANQGSEA. CDR3 in amino acids: CSVVADRGPNEQFF. The CDR3 DNA reads as TGCAGCGTTGTTGCGGACAGGGGCCCCAATGAGCAGTTCTTC.

This clonotype has just one count. This chain uses TRBV7-8 with TRBJ2-1; 14 bases are shared with TRBD2. The CDR3 length is 16 residues. With V trimmed by 4 bases and J by 7 bases, 6 bases remained unmatched. Germline CDR1 is SGHVS and CDR2 is FQNEAQ. CDR3 residues: CASSSAGTSGRNEQFF. DNA for the CDR3: TGTGCCAGCAGCTCCGCCGGGACTAGCGGGAGAAATGAGCAGTTCTTC.

This clonotype was counted once. The rearrangement uses TRBV2 and TRBJ2-1, with TRBD1 identical over 12 bases. CDR1 SNHLY and CDR2 FYNNEI come from the germline V gene. Unmatched junction bases numbered 17, after V lost 11 bases and J lost 0 bases. The CDR3 covers 19 residues. The CDR3 nucleotides read TGTGCCTTCTGTTCGTTGGGGGGACAGGGGGCCAGCTCCTACAATGAGCAGTTCTTC. Translating gives CAFCSLGGQGASSYNEQFF.

The chain has TRBV12-3 or TRBV12-4 and TRBJ2-2; 9 positions match TRBD2. The ends lost 6 bases at V and 7 bases at J; junction bases unmatched: 15. The CDR3 is made up of 17 amino acids. As DNA, the CDR3 is TGTGCCAGCAGCCCGAGGGGGGCTAGCGGGAAGGTCGGGGAGCTGTTTTTT. It encodes CASSPRGASGKVGELFF.

This chain links TRBV20-1 with TRBJ2-3, with D possibly TRBD1 on 6 matching bases. The V gene lost 6 bases and the J gene lost 0 bases, with 19 bases spanning the gap. The CDR3 extends over 16 amino acids. Germline CDR1 and CDR2: DFQATT and SNEGSKA (reference sequence). The CDR3 protein is CSAQPLNRASTDTQYF. Here the CDR3 DNA reads TGCAGTGCCCAACCCCTCAACAGGGCTAGCACAGATACGCAGTATTTT.

V and J are TRBV10-2 and TRBJ2-1, with TRBD2 matching over 9 bases. Trimming cost V 0 bases and J 9 bases; bases outside gene matches: 9. The CDR3 spans 16 residues. CDR1 and CDR2 (germline): WSHSY, SAAADI. The CDR3 protein is CASSESDRLAASEQFF. CDR3 nucleotides: TGCGCCAGCAGTGAGTCCGACCGACTAGCGGCTTCTGAGCAGTTCTTC.

V usage is TRBV4-1 and J usage is TRBJ2-5, with TRBD2 matching 7 bases. CDR3 length: 18 residues. Germline V gene sequence: CDR1 MGHRA, CDR2 YSYEKL. V lost 1 base to trimming and J lost 1 base; unmatched junction nucleotides: 12. The CDR3 reads CASSQGFSAGTIQETQYF. CDR3 nucleotides: TGCGCCAGCAGCCAAGGGTTTTCGGCAGGGACTATCCAAGAGACCCAGTACTTC.

The chain is built from TRBV10-3 and TRBJ2-7; either TRBD1 or TRBD2 may supply D (6 bases each). The CDR3 contains 12 residues. The germline CDR1 and CDR2 sequences are ENHRY and SYGVKD. Trimming took off 3 bases at V and 5 bases at J, with 8 bases between the two ends. CDR3 nucleotide sequence: TGTGCCATCAGTGACGGGGGCAACGAGCAGTACTTC. This encodes CAISDGGNEQYF.

This chain joins TRBV10-3 and TRBJ2-7; 8 bases line up with TRBD2. V shed 6 bases, J shed 2 bases, and the junction held 9 bases outside the gene matches. The CDR3 has 15 amino acids. Germline CDR1 and CDR2: ENHRY and SYGVKD. In DNA form, the CDR3 reads TGTGCCATCAGATCGGGGGGGGCAGGGGCCTACGAGCAGTACGTC. Protein product: CAIRSGGAGAYEQYV.